Given below is one T cell receptor beta chain in context. This clone was recorded once. What antigen it recognizes has not been identified. No much larger clone exists at a distance of one base, and base qualities are not known. From a lookup of the germline V gene, CDR1 and CDR2 are KGHDR and SFDVKD. V is cut back by 9 bases and J by 1 base, with 4 bases in the junction unmatched. The CDR3 has 14 amino acids, counting the end cysteine and phenylalanine. The read is trimmed to its CDR3 DNA, 42 bases read in frame from base 1. The immunoSEQ Assay, a bias-controlled multiplex PCR, was used to amplify TCRbeta CDR3 regions from genomic DNA. The paper's processing steps were these. Within the assay, amplification of reference gene primers was used to estimate how many nucleated cells each sample contained. Sequence reads were collapsed and filtered to measure the absolute abundance of every unique TCRbeta CDR3 rearrangement. For each sample, productive Simpson clonality was calculated as the square root of Simpson's diversity index over productive rearrangements. Entries here come from immuneACCESS through TCRdb and include only in-frame sequences with V and J called. Some clones fail to appear in such tables; in the studies checked, an unresolved V gene covers under half of the shortfall, and the cause of the remainder is unknown. The V and J calls and the clone size are those of that table, but D and trimming were determined from the DNA. Within this sample are roughly 200,000 clones, with roughly 84% of them counted one time only. The ten largest clones represent 6.5% to 9% of the sample.

The data stem from a study of blood T cell repertoires in COVID-19 (dated by TCRdb to about 2020). A note on the overall study: Samples covering the acute and convalescent phases of COVID-19 were provided by collaborators in the United States, Italy and Spain. Samples came from the ongoing ImmuneRACE study (first 160 participants) plus 1,254 subjects from 6 global collaborators. Where HLA class I and class II types were available, the types were taken from metadata supplied by the sample provider, not from assay-based typing. Sample metadata almost always included a de-identified subject ID, COVID-19 status, age in years and sex. Subjects who had been exposed to COVID-19, were actively infected with it, or had recovered from it provided the deeply sampled blood TCRbeta repertoires that made up the dataset. The material from the prospective study consisted of cDNA or gDNA derived from T cells, B-cell-depleted T cells, or PBMCs. The repertoires were released in a freely available public database meant as a resource for research on the immune response to SARS-CoV-2.

What the authors observed across the whole study: How much clinical and demographic metadata was included differed by source and by participant, and the metadata was provided uncurated.

In Seattle, one collaborating source enrolled patients while the infection was active and tracked those patients longitudinally over the course of disease. Whole blood was collected in K2EDTA tubes by collaborating institutions according to the institutions' own protocols. For TCRbeta analysis, collaborators shipped samples as frozen whole blood, isolated PBMCs, or DNA extracted from either of those sample types. The chain uses TRBV24-1 and TRBJ2-2, with 7 central nucleotides matching TRBD2. The receptor was isolated from a woman aged 35 to 49 with COVID-19, enrolled during active disease. Sequenced input: peripheral blood. CDR3 protein: CATGPGGNTGELFF. The DNA sequence is given as TGTGCCACCGGTCCGGGGGGGAACACCGGGGAGCTGTTTTTT.